The 22 T cell receptor beta chains presented below share a single source sample, sequenced in a study of early T cells in non-severe SARS-CoV-2 infection. Via MiXCR, TCRdb re-called the 5' RACE reads, giving one row per CDR3 protein. Here the sample spans 95,000 to 120,000 distinct CDR3 sequences, 9% to 13% being singletons. Material: whole blood. The receptors were sampled from an adult who was a healthcare worker with PCR-confirmed SARS-CoV-2 infection or an uninfected control (not recorded which).

This clonotype was recorded many times. This chain's CDR3 is CASGLVQGISGANVLTF. Written as DNA, the CDR3 is TGTGCTAGTGGTTTGGTCCAGGGAATCTCTGGGGCCAACGTCCTGACTTTC. The rearrangement joins TRBV12-5 to TRBJ2-6; possible D gene TRBD1, 5 bases. V gave up 0 bases and J gave up 0 bases, with 9 bases separating them. CDR1 LGHNT and CDR2 FRNRAP come from the germline V gene. CDR3 length: 17 residues.

This clonotype was counted many times. J is TRBJ2-5 and V is TRBV7-3, with 13 bases fitting TRBD2. The length of the CDR3 is 17 residues. With 6 bases clipped from V and 0 bases from J, the junction kept 7 bases outside the gene matches. From germline, CDR1 is SGHTA and CDR2 FQGTGA. DNA of the CDR3: TGTGCCAGCAGTCGACTAGCGGGAGGTGGGGACCAAGAGACCCAGTACTTC. This translates into CASSRLAGGGDQETQYF.

This clonotype was counted a few times. The J gene is TRBJ2-7, the V gene TRBV12-3 or TRBV12-4; a weak D match, TRBD1 (5 bases). The CDR3 is 13 residues long. The V end lost 5 bases, the J end lost 3 bases, and 11 bases lay between the germline ends. The CDR3 reads CASSRGTYYEQYF. The CDR3 nucleotides read TGTGCCAGCAGTAGGGGCACCTACTACGAGCAGTACTTC.

The chain carries TRBV6-6 and TRBJ1-1, with D possibly TRBD1 on 5 matching bases. The length of the CDR3 is 15 residues. The germline V gene encodes CDR1 MNHNY and CDR2 SVGAGI (reference sequence). The V gene lost 2 bases and the J gene lost 1 base, with 11 bases spanning the gap. The CDR3 nucleotides read TGTGCCAGCAGTTACGGCGGGACGGAGAACACTGAAGCTTTCTTT. Translating it yields CASSYGGTENTEAFF.

This clonotype has a handful of counts. The CDR3 loop reads CASSYGTSGVYNEQFF. For the CDR3, the DNA is TGTGCCAGCAGCTACGGGACTAGCGGAGTCTACAATGAGCAGTTCTTC. This chain links TRBV5-4 with TRBJ2-1; TRBD2 agrees at 11 bases. The CDR3 spans 16 residues. The V segment lost 3 bases and the J segment 3 bases; nucleotides outside the gene matches: 5. Germline lookup yields CDR1 SGHNT and CDR2 YYREEE (reference sequence).

This clonotype was observed a handful of times. The V and J genes are TRBV5-1 and TRBJ1-2; D unclear. The germline gives CDR1 SGHRS, CDR2 YFSETQ. The V and J ends lost 0 bases and 4 bases respectively, with 7 bases between them. CDR3 size: 13 residues. CDR3 in DNA: TGCGCCAGCAGCTTGGAAGCAGCCTATGGCTACACCTTC. Protein sequence: CASSLEAAYGYTF. Full variable domain (outside the CDR3, taken from reference TRBV5-1 and TRBJ1-2): KAGVTQTPRYLIKTRGQQVTLSCSPISGHRSVSWYQQTPGQGLQFLFEYFSETQRNKGNFPGRFSGRQFSNSRSEMNVSTLELGDSALYLCASSLEAAYGYTFGSGTRLTVV.

This clonotype was seen ten or more times. The chain has TRBV18 and TRBJ2-3, with D possibly TRBD2 on 6 matching bases. V was cut by 2 bases and J by 3 bases, with 12 bases left in between. Germline lookup yields CDR1 KGHSH and CDR2 LQKENI. There are 15 residues in the CDR3. The CDR3 coding sequence is TGTGCCAGCTCACCAAACGGGACTGTGACAGATACGCAGTATTTT. The encoded protein is CASSPNGTVTDTQYF.

The chain couples TRBV18 to TRBJ2-5; unclear D gene. The CDR3 spans 13 residues. Germline loops: CDR1 KGHSH, CDR2 LQKENI. V lost 1 base and J 4 bases, leaving 7 bases between the germline ends. CDR3 amino acids: CASSPLMGETQYF. The CDR3 DNA follows: TGTGCCAGCTCACCACTGATGGGAGAGACCCAGTACTTC.

This clonotype was counted ten times or more. The CDR3 DNA reads TGCAGTGCTAGTCCCCGGACAGGGGATGTATCCTACAATGAGCAGTTCTTC. Translation gives CSASPRTGDVSYNEQFF. J is TRBJ2-1 and V is TRBV20-1, with 9 bases identical to TRBD1. V shed 3 bases, J shed 1 base, and the junction held 10 bases outside the gene matches. Germline V lookup: CDR1 DFQATT, CDR2 SNEGSKA (reference sequence). CDR3 size: 17 residues.

The rearrangement links TRBV6-5 to TRBJ1-1; 7 nucleotides line up with TRBD1. Losses at the gene ends were 6 bases for V and 11 bases for J; bases not matched to a gene: 9. Germline lookup yields CDR1 MNHEY and CDR2 SVGAGI. This CDR3 contains 12 residues. The CDR3: CASRLRTGGAFF. CDR3 in DNA: TGTGCCAGCAGATTACGGACAGGCGGCGCTTTCTTT.

This clonotype appeared many times. The chain recombines TRBV5-1 with TRBJ2-3; no definite D call. Germline V gives CDR1 SGHRS, CDR2 YFSETQ. CDR3 length: 13 residues. Trimming removed 2 bases at V and 6 bases at J, with 10 bases between. The CDR3 reads CASSLQPRDTQYF. The CDR3, as DNA: TGCGCCAGCAGCTTACAGCCTAGGGATACGCAGTATTTT.

This clonotype has at least ten counts. CDR3 DNA sequence: TGTGCCAGCAGTCTGGGCGGGGGGGGCAATCAGCCCCAGCATTTT. The encoded protein is CASSLGGGGNQPQHF. The chain has TRBV14 and TRBJ1-5, with a possible D match to TRBD1 (5 bases). There are 15 residues in the CDR3. Germline assignment: CDR1 SGHDN and CDR2 FVKESK. Trimming shortened V by 6 bases and J by 2 bases, and 14 bases separated the two germline ends.

There are a few counts of this clonotype. The chain links TRBV7-8 to TRBJ1-1; a possible D gene is TRBD1 (5 bases). Per germline, CDR1 SGHVS and CDR2 FQNEAQ. V lost 3 bases to trimming and J lost 5 bases, with 16 bases between them. The length of the CDR3 is 15 residues. CDR3 residues: CASSFGQGRGTEAFF. As DNA, the CDR3 is TGTGCCAGCAGCTTTGGGCAGGGAAGGGGAACTGAAGCTTTCTTT. The full variable domain, in which reference TRBV7-8 and TRBJ1-1 provide the parts outside the CDR3, is GAGVSQSPRYKVAKRGQDVALRCDPISGHVSLFWYQQALGQGPEFLTYFQNEAQLDKSGLPSDRFFAERPEGSVSTLKIQRTQQEDSAVYLCASSFGQGRGTEAFFGQGTRLTVV.

The chain joins TRBV24-1 to TRBJ2-7; unclear D gene. V shed 3 bases and J shed 0 bases, with 14 bases lying between them. CDR1 and CDR2 (germline): KGHDR, SFDVKD. The CDR3 is 16 residues long. The CDR3 sequence: CATSDAIWPSSYEQYF. The DNA for the CDR3 is TGTGCCACCAGTGATGCGATTTGGCCGAGCTCCTACGAGCAGTACTTC.

This chain uses TRBV5-5 with TRBJ1-1, with D uncertain. The CDR3 spans 14 residues. Trimming left V 2 bases short and J 1 base short, with 9 bases between. Germline V CDR1 and CDR2: SGHKS, YYEKEE (reference sequence). CDR3 loop: CASSFFGSNTEAFF. The CDR3 DNA follows: TGTGCCAGCAGCTTTTTCGGATCGAACACTGAAGCTTTCTTT.

Many counts were recorded for this clonotype. This chain joins TRBV12-3 or TRBV12-4 and TRBJ1-2; no clear D gene. The CDR3 is 13 amino acids. The V and J ends lost 3 bases and 4 bases respectively, with 9 bases between them. This CDR3 is CASSLVQTYGYTF. CDR3 sequence (DNA): TGTGCCAGCAGTTTGGTTCAGACCTATGGCTACACCTTC.

This clonotype was detected many times. This chain connects TRBV12-3 or TRBV12-4 to TRBJ2-6, with D possibly matching TRBD2 (6 bases). The CDR3 is made up of 16 amino acids. Trimming shortened V by 0 bases and J by 4 bases, and 10 bases separated the two germline ends. CDR3 DNA: TGTGCCAGCAGTTTAGCGGGCGGGGTCGGGGCCAACGTCCTGACTTTC. The encoded protein is CASSLAGGVGANVLTF.

This clonotype appeared many times. The V and J genes are TRBV14 and TRBJ2-7; no clear D gene. V was pared by 3 bases and J by 8 bases, with 11 bases between. Germline V gene sequence: CDR1 SGHDN, CDR2 FVKESK. The CDR3 consists of 12 residues. The CDR3 is CASSQPNLKQYF. The CDR3 coding sequence is TGTGCCAGCAGCCAGCCGAATCTGAAGCAGTACTTC.

The chain links TRBV12-3 or TRBV12-4 to TRBJ2-3; D is unresolved. The CDR3 spans 13 residues. Trimming pared 1 base from V and 8 bases from J, leaving 10 bases between. The CDR3 DNA sequence: TGTGCCAGCAGTTTAGGGGCCCCTAGTACGCAGTATTTT. This translates into CASSLGAPSTQYF.

In its sample, this clonotype was seen a few times. The CDR3 reads CSVERRTNTEAFF. As DNA, the CDR3 is TGCAGCGTTGAACGACGGACGAACACTGAAGCTTTCTTT. The chain employs TRBV29-1 and TRBJ1-1; D remains ambiguous. The CDR3 runs to 13 residues. The germline V and J ends were trimmed by 2 bases and 1 base, with 8 bases remaining between them. CDR1 and CDR2 from the germline V gene are SQVTM and ANQGSEA.

This clonotype was counted many times. This rearrangement joins TRBV6-5 to TRBJ2-3; unclear D gene. Germline loops: CDR1 MNHEY, CDR2 SVGAGI. Trimming removed 1 base at V and 0 bases at J, with 8 bases between. There are 15 residues in the CDR3. The CDR3 is CASSYFFTSTDTQYF. CDR3 sequence (DNA): TGTGCCAGCAGTTACTTCTTTACTAGCACAGATACGCAGTATTTT.

This clonotype was seen only a few times. This sequence joins TRBV24-1 and TRBJ2-2; 7 positions agree with TRBD1. The CDR3 has 16 residues. Germline assignment: CDR1 KGHDR and CDR2 SFDVKD. The J segment lost 0 bases and the V segment lost 3 bases, leaving 3 bases of the junction unmatched. Written as DNA, the CDR3 is TGTGCCACCAGTGATGCCGGGACAGCGAACACCGGGGAGCTGTTTTTT. Amino acids: CATSDAGTANTGELFF.